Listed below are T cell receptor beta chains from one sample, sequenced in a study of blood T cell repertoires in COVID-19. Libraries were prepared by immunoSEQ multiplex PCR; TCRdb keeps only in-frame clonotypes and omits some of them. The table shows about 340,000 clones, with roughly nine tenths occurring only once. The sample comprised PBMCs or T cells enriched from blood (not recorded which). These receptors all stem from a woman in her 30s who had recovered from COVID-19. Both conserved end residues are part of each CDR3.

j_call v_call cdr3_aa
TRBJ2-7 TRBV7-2 CASSLGGAGGYEQYF
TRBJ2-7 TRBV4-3 CASSQARGHYEQYF
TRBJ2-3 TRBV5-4 CASSLEVAGGIDTQYF
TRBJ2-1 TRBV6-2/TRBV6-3 CASSVTRSGNEQFF
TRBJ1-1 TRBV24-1 CATSALYGEAFF
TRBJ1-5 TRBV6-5 CASGLAGGNQPQHF
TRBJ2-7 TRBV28 CAWPPGHNYEQYF
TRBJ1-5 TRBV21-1 CASRRMGARYSNQPQHF
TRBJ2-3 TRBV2 CASNDRLVTQYF
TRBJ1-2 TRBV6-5 CASSSTIGAGGHGYTF
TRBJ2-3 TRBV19 CASTLRGGSSTDTQYF
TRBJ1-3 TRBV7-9 CASSSGGPGNTIYF
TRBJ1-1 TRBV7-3 CASSALRFSNTEAFF